A single sample gave rise to the 26 T cell receptor beta chains below, sequenced in a study of blood T cell repertoires in COVID-19. Sequenced by immunoSEQ multiplex PCR; TCRdb stores in-frame clones only, minus some. In the table there are fewer than 200,000 clones, under 90% of which are singletons. Sample: PBMCs or T cells enriched from blood (not recorded which). All receptors derive from a man between 50 and 59 years old who had recovered from COVID-19.

The V gene is TRBV19, the J gene TRBJ2-2; 7 bases are a match to TRBD1. V was pared by 7 bases and J by 0 bases, with 8 bases of the junction left unmatched. This CDR3 is built from 16 residues. CDR1 and CDR2 (germline): LNHDA, SQIVND (reference sequence). CDR3 loop: CASIGRQGANTGELFF. CDR3 in DNA: TGTGCCAGTATAGGTCGACAGGGCGCGAACACCGGGGAGCTGTTTTTT.

This chain links TRBV30 with TRBJ1-6; 8 nucleotides align to TRBD1. This CDR3 comprises 13 residues. Germline lookup yields CDR1 GTSNPN and CDR2 SVGIG (reference sequence). Trimming at V came to 4 bases and at J to 7 bases, leaving 3 bases not matched to a gene. CDR3 DNA: TGTGCCTGGACAGGGGGCGGGAATTCACCCCTCCACTTT. This sequence encodes CAWTGGGNSPLHF.

This clone was seen many times. The sample has other DNA sequences that encode this CDR3 too. The V and J genes are TRBV7-3 and TRBJ2-1; possible D gene TRBD1, 6 bases. The CDR3 consists of 13 residues. Per the germline V gene, CDR1 is SGHTA and CDR2 is FQGTGA. With 2 bases removed from V and 6 bases from J, the gap between germline ends came to 8 bases. The CDR3: CASSLGGANEQFF. As DNA, the CDR3 is TGTGCCAGCAGCTTAGGGGGCGCCAATGAGCAGTTCTTC.

The chain carries TRBV11-2 and TRBJ2-1, with 10 bases fitting TRBD2. This CDR3 is 16 amino acids long. Trimming took 1 base from V and 7 from J; bases not matched to a gene: 7. Germline V gene data show CDR1 as SGHAT and CDR2 as FQNNGV. DNA for the CDR3: TGTGCCAGCAGCTTAGTTTCTAGCGGGGGTAGGAATGAGCAGTTCTTC. Encoded protein: CASSLVSSGGRNEQFF.

The genes are TRBV9 and TRBJ1-3; tentative D call: TRBD1 (5 bases). V lost 4 bases to trimming and J lost 9 bases, with 20 bases between them. The CDR3 length is 15 residues. The germline gives CDR1 SGDLS, CDR2 YYNGEE. In nucleotides, the CDR3 is TGTGCCAGCAGCACATGGGACTCGGGGAAGGGCACCATATATTTT. It codes for CASSTWDSGKGTIYF.

This chain joins TRBV3-1 (or the pseudogene TRBV3-2) and TRBJ1-2; D possibly corresponds to TRBD1 (5 bases). The germline CDR1 and CDR2 sequences are LGHDT and YNNKEL (reference sequence). The CDR3 covers 12 residues. V lost 5 bases, J lost 4 bases, and 8 bases lay in between. CDR3 bases: TGTGCCAGCAGCAAACAGGCCTATGGCTACACCTTC. Its protein is CASSKQAYGYTF.

V is TRBV5-6 and J is TRBJ2-5, with D possibly being TRBD1 (7 bases). CDR1 is SGHDT, CDR2 YYEEEE, per germline. This CDR3 region has 17 residues. The V end was cut by 6 bases, the J end by 4 bases, with 25 bases between. The chain's CDR3 is CASIGGRDSLDRETQYF. The DNA for the CDR3 is TGTGCCAGCATCGGGGGCAGGGACAGCCTAGATCGAGAGACCCAGTACTTC.

The rearrangement uses TRBV7-9 and TRBJ2-3; the match to TRBD1 covers 7 bases. CDR1 and CDR2 (germline): SEHNR, FQNEAQ (reference sequence). V was pared by 5 bases and J by 4 bases, with 12 bases of the junction left unmatched. The CDR3 runs to 16 residues. The CDR3 DNA is TGTGCCAGCAGCACACCCGGGACAGATTTTTCAGATACGCAGTATTTT. It yields the protein CASSTPGTDFSDTQYF.

The CDR3, as DNA: TGCGCCAGCAGCCGGGGACTAGCGACAGATACGCAGTATTTT. Encoded protein: CASSRGLATDTQYF. The chain is built from TRBV4-1 and TRBJ2-3, with TRBD2 matching over 10 bases. The V segment lost 4 bases and the J segment 3 bases; nucleotides outside the gene matches: 1. The germline V gene has CDR1 MGHRA and CDR2 YSYEKL. CDR3 length: 14 residues.

The chain couples TRBV30 to TRBJ2-5; a possible D gene is TRBD2 (5 bases). The CDR3 length is 14 residues. V was cut by 1 base and J by 9 bases, with 18 bases left in between. Germline V lookup: CDR1 GTSNPN, CDR2 SVGIG (reference sequence). The CDR3 region has the DNA TGTGCCTGGAGTGAAACACGGGGAGACGGGGCCCAGTACTTC. It encodes CAWSETRGDGAQYF.

Only one count was recorded for this clone. This rearrangement joins TRBV4-1 to TRBJ1-6; the D is unclear. The V end was cut by 3 bases, the J end by 5 bases, with 17 bases between. This CDR3 comprises 17 residues. Per the germline V gene, CDR1 is MGHRA and CDR2 is YSYEKL. Here the CDR3 reads CASSQMVGGIDNSPLHF. The DNA of the CDR3 is TGCGCCAGCAGCCAGATGGTAGGAGGGATCGATAATTCACCCCTCCACTTT.

The chain uses TRBV11-2 and TRBJ2-2; D is unresolved. V dropped 7 bases and J dropped 2 bases, with 8 bases sitting between them. This CDR3 comprises 13 residues. From germline, CDR1 is SGHAT and CDR2 FQNNGV. For the CDR3, the DNA is TGTGCCAGCACCGAGAGAAACACCGGGGAGCTGTTTTTT. Encoded protein: CASTERNTGELFF. The variable domain in full, completed from reference TRBV11-2 and TRBJ2-2, reads EAGVAQSPRYKIIEKRQSVAFWCNPISGHATLYWYQQILGQGPKLLIQFQNNGVVDDSQLPKDRFSAERLKGVDSTLKIQPAKLEDSAVYLCASTERNTGELFFGEGSRLTVL.

V usage is TRBV19 and J usage is TRBJ1-5; 7 nucleotides line up with TRBD1. Germline values: CDR1 LNHDA, CDR2 SQIVND (reference sequence). The CDR3 length is 15 residues. J was trimmed by 6 bases and V by 4 bases; bases with no gene match: 9. The CDR3 protein is CASSKPTGAGQPQHF. For the CDR3, the DNA is TGTGCCAGTAGTAAGCCCACAGGGGCAGGTCAGCCCCAGCATTTT. Complete variable domain (other parts from reference TRBV19 and TRBJ1-5): DGGITQSPKYLFRKEGQNVTLSCEQNLNHDAMYWYRQDPGQGLRLIYYSQIVNDFQKGDIAEGYSVSREKKESFPLTVTSAQKNPTAFYLCASSKPTGAGQPQHFGDGTRLSIL.

CDR3: CASSSGQDYGYTF. The CDR3 DNA follows: TGTGCCAGCAGTTCGGGACAGGATTATGGCTACACCTTC. V gene TRBV28 combines with J gene TRBJ1-2, with 8 bases fitting TRBD1. The CDR3 extends over 13 amino acids. The V segment lost 4 bases and the J segment 5 bases; nucleotides outside the gene matches: 3. Germline loops: CDR1 MDHEN, CDR2 SYDVKM.

This sequence joins TRBV9 and TRBJ2-1; 10 nucleotides align to TRBD2. The germline gives CDR1 SGDLS, CDR2 YYNGEE. The CDR3 is 16 amino acids. Losses at the gene ends were 3 bases for V and 0 bases for J; bases not matched to a gene: 3. CDR3 region: CASSASGGRSYNEQFF. CDR3 in DNA: TGTGCCAGCAGCGCTAGCGGGGGCCGCTCCTACAATGAGCAGTTCTTC.

This rearrangement joins TRBV30 to TRBJ2-6; D perhaps matches TRBD2 (6 bases). Germline CDR1 and CDR2: GTSNPN and SVGIG (reference sequence). The CDR3 runs 17 residues. Trimming cost V 2 bases and J 4 bases, with 18 bases left between them. The DNA for the CDR3 is TGTGCCTGGAGTCGGGAGCGTGGGGCAAGAGGGGCCAACGTCCTGACTTTC. Translated: CAWSRERGARGANVLTF. Full variable domain (rest looked up from reference TRBV30 and TRBJ2-6): SQTIHQWPATLVQPVGSPLSLECTVEGTSNPNLYWYRQAAGRGLQLLFYSVGIGQISSEVPQNLSASRPQDRQFILSSKKLLLSDSGFYLCAWSRERGARGANVLTFGAGSRLTVL.

The CDR3 DNA is TGTGCCAGCAGCGTAACTAGCGGGGGGACAGATGAGCAGTTCTTC. This sequence encodes CASSVTSGGTDEQFF. The J gene is TRBJ2-1, the V gene TRBV6-5, with 12 bases that match TRBD2. V was pared by 6 bases and J by 8 bases, with 8 bases of the junction left unmatched. This CDR3 has 15 residues. Germline CDR1 MNHEY, CDR2 SVGAGI.

This chain joins TRBV27 and TRBJ1-3, with unresolved D. This CDR3 is 14 amino acids long. Germline loops: CDR1 MNHEY, CDR2 SMNVEV (reference sequence). V shed 4 bases and J shed 2 bases, with 9 bases lying between them. CDR3 protein: CASSSESPGNTIYF. CDR3 nucleotides: TGTGCCAGCAGTTCTGAGAGTCCTGGAAACACCATATATTTT.

The V call is TRBV4-2, the J call TRBJ1-1, with D perhaps matching TRBD1 (5 bases). Germline lookup yields CDR1 LGHNA and CDR2 YNFKEQ. V lost 0 bases to trimming and J lost 2 bases, with 16 bases between them. This CDR3 has 17 amino acids. Written as DNA, the CDR3 is TGTGCCAGCAGCCAAGATTTGGGGCGCCGGATTAACACTGAAGCTTTCTTT. Translating gives CASSQDLGRRINTEAFF.

This chain uses TRBV6-5 with TRBJ1-2, with D possibly being TRBD1 (6 bases). This CDR3 is built from 13 residues. Germline V gene data show CDR1 as MNHEY and CDR2 as SVGAGI. The germline V and J ends were trimmed by 6 bases and 4 bases, with 12 bases remaining between them. The CDR3 DNA follows: TGTGCCAGCAGCTCCACAGGGTCCTATGGCTACACCTTC. This gives the protein CASSSTGSYGYTF.

A few counts support this clone. The rearrangement joins TRBV7-9 to TRBJ2-5; D call uncertain. V was shortened by 5 bases and J by 5 bases, with 6 bases between the two germline ends. In germline, CDR1 is SEHNR, CDR2 FQNEAQ (reference sequence). This CDR3 spans 11 amino acids. Here the CDR3 DNA reads TGTGCCAGCAGCGTTGAGGAGACCCAGTACTTC. It translates to CASSVEETQYF.

This clone has more than one count but fewer than ten. This chain links TRBV7-9 with TRBJ1-1; possible D gene TRBD1, 5 bases. Germline CDR1 SEHNR, CDR2 FQNEAQ (reference sequence). The CDR3 runs to 16 residues. Trimming took off 1 base at V and 9 bases at J, with 21 bases between the two ends. Here the CDR3 DNA reads TGTGCCAGCAGCTTAGGGGGGACTGAGAGGGTATCGAAAGCTTTCTTT. It codes for CASSLGGTERVSKAFF.

The chain employs TRBV15 and TRBJ2-7; no definite D call. Trimming pared 0 bases from V and 5 bases from J, leaving 8 bases between. Looked up from germline, CDR1 is LNHNV and CDR2 is YYDKDF (reference sequence). The CDR3 spans 13 residues. CDR3 residues: CATSRDRDNEQYF. The CDR3 nucleotides are TGTGCCACCAGCAGAGACCGAGACAACGAGCAGTACTTC.

On this clone: An end of the junction does not agree with germline; a read error may underlie this. The rearrangement uses TRBV2 and TRBJ2-3; the match to TRBD2 covers 7 bases. CDR1 and CDR2 (germline): SNHLY, FYNNEI. The CDR3 totals 13 residues. CDR3 protein: CLPGGTSQDTQYF. The CDR3 coding sequence is TGCCTCCCGGGGGGAACTAGCCAAGATACGCAGTATTTT.

V gene TRBV7-2 combines with J gene TRBJ1-6, with D maybe TRBD1 (5 bases). V shed 3 bases and J shed 6 bases, with 12 bases lying between them. Looked up from germline, CDR1 is SGHTA and CDR2 is FQGNSA. CDR3 size: 15 residues. The CDR3: CASSLGGVVNSPLHF. The CDR3 coding sequence is TGTGCCAGCAGCTTGGGGGGGGTTGTTAATTCACCCCTCCACTTT.

The count of this clone is one. CDR3: CASSFGASYNSPLHF. The CDR3 nucleotides are TGTGCCAGCAGCTTTGGGGCCTCCTATAATTCACCCCTCCACTTT. The chain is built from TRBV11-3 and TRBJ1-6, with D perhaps TRBD1 (5 bases). From germline, CDR1 is SGHNT and CDR2 YENEEA. This CDR3 has 15 residues. The germline V and J ends were trimmed by 3 bases and 0 bases, with 6 bases remaining between them.